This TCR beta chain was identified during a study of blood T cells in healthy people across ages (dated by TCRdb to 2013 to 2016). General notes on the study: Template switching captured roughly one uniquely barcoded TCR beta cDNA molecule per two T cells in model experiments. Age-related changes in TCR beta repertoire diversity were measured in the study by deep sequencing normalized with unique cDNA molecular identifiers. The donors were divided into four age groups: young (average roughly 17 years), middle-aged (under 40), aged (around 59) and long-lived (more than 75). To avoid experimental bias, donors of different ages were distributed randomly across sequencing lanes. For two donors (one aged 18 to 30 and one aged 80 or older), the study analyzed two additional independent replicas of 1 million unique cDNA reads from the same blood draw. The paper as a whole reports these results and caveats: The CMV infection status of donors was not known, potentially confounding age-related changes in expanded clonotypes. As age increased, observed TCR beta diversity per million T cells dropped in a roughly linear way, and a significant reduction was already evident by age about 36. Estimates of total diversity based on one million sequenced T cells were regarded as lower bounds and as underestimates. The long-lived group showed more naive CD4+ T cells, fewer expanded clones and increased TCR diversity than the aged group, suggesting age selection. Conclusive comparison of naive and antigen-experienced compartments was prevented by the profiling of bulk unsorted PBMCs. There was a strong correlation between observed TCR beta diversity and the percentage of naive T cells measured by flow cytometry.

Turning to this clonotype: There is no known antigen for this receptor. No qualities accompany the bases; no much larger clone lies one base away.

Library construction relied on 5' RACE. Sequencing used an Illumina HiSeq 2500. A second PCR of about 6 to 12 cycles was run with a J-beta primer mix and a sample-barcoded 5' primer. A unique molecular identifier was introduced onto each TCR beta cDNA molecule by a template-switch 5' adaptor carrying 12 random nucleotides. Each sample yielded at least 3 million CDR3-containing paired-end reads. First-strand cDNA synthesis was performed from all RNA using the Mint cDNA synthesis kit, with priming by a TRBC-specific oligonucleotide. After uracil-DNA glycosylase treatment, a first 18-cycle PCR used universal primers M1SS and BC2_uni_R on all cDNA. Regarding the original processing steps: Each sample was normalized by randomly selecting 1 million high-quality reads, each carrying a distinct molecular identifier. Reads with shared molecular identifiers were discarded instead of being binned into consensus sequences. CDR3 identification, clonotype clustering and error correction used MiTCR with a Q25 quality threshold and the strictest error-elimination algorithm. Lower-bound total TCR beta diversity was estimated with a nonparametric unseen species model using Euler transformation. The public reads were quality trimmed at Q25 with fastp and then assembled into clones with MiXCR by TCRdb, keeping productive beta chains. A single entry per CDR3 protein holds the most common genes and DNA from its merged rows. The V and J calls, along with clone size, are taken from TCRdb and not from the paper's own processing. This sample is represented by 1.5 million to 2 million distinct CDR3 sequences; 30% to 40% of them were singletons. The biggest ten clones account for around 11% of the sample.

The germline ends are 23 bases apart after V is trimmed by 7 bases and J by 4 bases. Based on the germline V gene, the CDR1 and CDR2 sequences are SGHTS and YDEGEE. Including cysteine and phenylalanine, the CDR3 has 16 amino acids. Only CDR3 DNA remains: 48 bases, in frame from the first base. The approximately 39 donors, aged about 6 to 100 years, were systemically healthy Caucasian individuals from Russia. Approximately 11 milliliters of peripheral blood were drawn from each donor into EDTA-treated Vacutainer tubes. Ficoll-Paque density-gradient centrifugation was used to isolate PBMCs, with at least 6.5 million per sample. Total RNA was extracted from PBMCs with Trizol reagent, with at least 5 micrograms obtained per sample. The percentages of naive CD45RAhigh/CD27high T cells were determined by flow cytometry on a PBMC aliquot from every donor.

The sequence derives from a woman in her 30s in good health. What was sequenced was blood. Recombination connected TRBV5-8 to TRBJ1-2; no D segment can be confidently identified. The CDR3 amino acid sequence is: CASDLAPVWTGYGYTF. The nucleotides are TGTGCCAGCGACCTAGCCCCCGTCTGGACGGGCTATGGCTACACCTTC. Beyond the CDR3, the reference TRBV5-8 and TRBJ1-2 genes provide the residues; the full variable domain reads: EAGVTQSPTHLIKTRGQQATLRCSPISGHTSVYWYQQALGLGLQFLLWYDEGEERNRGNFPPRFSGRQFPNYSSELNVNALELEDSALYLCASDLAPVWTGYGYTFGSGTRLTVV.